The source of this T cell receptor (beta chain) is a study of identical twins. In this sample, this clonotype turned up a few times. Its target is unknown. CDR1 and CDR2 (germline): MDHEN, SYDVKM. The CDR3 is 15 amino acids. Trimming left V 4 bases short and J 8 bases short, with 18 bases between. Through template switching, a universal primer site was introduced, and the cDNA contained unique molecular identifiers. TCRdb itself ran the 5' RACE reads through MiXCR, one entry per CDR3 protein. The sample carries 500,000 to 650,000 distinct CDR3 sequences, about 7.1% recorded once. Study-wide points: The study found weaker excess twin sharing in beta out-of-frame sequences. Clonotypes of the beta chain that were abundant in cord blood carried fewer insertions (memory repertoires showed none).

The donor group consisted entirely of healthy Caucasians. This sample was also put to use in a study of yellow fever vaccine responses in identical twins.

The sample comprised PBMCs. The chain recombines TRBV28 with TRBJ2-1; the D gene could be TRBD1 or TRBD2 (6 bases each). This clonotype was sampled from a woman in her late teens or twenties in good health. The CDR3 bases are TGTGCCAGCAGTTCCCAGGCTGGGGGGCGTGATGAGCAGTTCTTC. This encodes CASSSQAGGRDEQFF.